The present TCR beta chain was sequenced within a study of blood T cells in healthy people across ages. Points on this clonotype: Its antigen is undetermined.

Trimming removed 6 bases at V and 13 bases at J, with 28 bases between. Germline V gene data show CDR1 as DFQATT and CDR2 as SNEGSKA (reference sequence). This CDR3 spans 15 amino acids. Sample-barcoded 5' priming and a J-beta primer mix drove a second PCR of about 7 to 12 cycles. TCRdb ran MiXCR on the 5' RACE reads and lists one entry per CDR3 protein. This sample yields around 710,000 distinct CDR3 sequences, of which approximately 43% are seen a single time; more than 20% belongs to the top ten. Study-wide results and caveats: Long-lived donors carried more naive CD4+ cells and greater diversity than aged donors.

The chain couples TRBV20-1 to TRBJ2-1; D not resolved. The origin of this receptor is a woman aged 55-69 years in good health. The sequencing sample was made of blood. The CDR3 DNA reads TGCAGTGCAACCGACGGTGTATATTGGCAGTGGGGACAGTTCTTC. Protein: CSATDGVYWQWGQFF.